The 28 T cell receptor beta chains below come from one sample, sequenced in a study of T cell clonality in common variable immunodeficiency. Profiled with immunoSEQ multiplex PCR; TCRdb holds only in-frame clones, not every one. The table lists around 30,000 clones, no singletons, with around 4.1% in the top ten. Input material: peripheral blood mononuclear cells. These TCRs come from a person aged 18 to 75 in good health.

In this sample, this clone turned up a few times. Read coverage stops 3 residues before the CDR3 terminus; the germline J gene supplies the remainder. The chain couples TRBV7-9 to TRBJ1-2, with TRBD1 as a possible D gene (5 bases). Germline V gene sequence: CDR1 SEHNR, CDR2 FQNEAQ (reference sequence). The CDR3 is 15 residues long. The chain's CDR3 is CASSRGLAGGYDYTF. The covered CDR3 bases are TGTGCCAGCAGCAGGGGACTAGCGGGAGGATACGAC.

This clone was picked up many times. Here the CDR3 reads CASSSEGASNEKLFF. The part of the CDR3 DNA that was read is TGTGCCAGTAGTTCAGAGGGGGCGTCTAATGAAAAA. The chain combines TRBV19 with TRBJ1-4; 7 nucleotides align to TRBD1. The read halts 3 residues ahead of the CDR3 end, with the missing end drawn from the germline J gene. V shed 5 bases and J 3 bases; nucleotides not matched to a gene: 6. CDR1 LNHDA and CDR2 SQIVND come from the germline V gene (reference sequence). This CDR3 comprises 15 residues. The full variable domain, in which reference TRBV19 and TRBJ1-4 provide the parts outside the CDR3, is DGGITQSPKYLFRKEGQNVTLSCEQNLNHDAMYWYRQDPGQGLRLIYYSQIVNDFQKGDIAEGYSVSREKKESFPLTVTSAQKNPTAFYLCASSSEGASNEKLFFGSGTQLSVL.

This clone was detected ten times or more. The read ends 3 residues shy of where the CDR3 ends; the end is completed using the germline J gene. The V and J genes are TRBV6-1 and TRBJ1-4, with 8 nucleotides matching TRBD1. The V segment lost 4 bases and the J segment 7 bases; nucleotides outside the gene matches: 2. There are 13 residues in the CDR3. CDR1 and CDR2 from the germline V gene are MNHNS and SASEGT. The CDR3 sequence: CASSAGGSEKLFF. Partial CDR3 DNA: TGTGCCAGCAGTGCAGGGGGCAGTGAAAAA.

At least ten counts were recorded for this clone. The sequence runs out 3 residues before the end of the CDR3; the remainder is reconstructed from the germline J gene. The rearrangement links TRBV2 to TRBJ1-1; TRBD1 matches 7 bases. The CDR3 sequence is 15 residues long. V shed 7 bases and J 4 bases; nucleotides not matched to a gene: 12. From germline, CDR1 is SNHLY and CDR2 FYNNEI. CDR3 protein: CASKDRQGGSTEAFF. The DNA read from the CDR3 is TGTGCCAGCAAAGATAGACAGGGAGGATCCACTGAA. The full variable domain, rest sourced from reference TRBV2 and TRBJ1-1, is EPEVTQTPSHQVTQMGQEVILRCVPISNHLYFYWYRQILGQKVEFLVSFYNNEISEKSEIFDDQFSVERPDGSNFTLKIRSTKLEDSAMYFCASKDRQGGSTEAFFGQGTRLTVV.

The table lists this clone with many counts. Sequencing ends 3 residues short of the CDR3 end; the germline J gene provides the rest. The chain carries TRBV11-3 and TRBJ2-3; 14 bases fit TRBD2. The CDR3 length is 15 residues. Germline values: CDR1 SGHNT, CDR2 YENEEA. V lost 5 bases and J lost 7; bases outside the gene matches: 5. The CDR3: CASSPGTSGSHTQYF. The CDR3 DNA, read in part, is TGTGCCAGCAGCCCAGGGACTAGCGGGAGTCATACG.

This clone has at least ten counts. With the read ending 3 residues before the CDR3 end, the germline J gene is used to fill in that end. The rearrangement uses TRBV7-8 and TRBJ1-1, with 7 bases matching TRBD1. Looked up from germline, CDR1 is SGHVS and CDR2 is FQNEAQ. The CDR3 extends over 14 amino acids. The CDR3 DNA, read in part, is TGTGCCAGCAGCTTAGCCTTGCCGGGACAGGAA. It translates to CASSLALPGQE. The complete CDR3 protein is CASSLALPGQEAFF.

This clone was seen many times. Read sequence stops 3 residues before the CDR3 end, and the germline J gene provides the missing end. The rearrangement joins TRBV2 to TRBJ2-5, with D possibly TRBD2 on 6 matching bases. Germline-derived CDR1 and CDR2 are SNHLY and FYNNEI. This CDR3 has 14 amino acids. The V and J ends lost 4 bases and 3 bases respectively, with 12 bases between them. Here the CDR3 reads CASSGDSGEETQYF. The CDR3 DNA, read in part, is TGTGCCAGCAGTGGAGATAGCGGCGAAGAGACC.

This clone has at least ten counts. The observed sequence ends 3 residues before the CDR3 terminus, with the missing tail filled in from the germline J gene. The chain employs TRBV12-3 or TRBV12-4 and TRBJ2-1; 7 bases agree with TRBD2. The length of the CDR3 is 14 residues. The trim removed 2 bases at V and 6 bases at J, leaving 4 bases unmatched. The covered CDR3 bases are TGTGCCAGCAGTTTATCGAGCGGGATCAATGAG. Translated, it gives CASSLSSGINE. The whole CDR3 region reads CASSLSSGINEQFF.

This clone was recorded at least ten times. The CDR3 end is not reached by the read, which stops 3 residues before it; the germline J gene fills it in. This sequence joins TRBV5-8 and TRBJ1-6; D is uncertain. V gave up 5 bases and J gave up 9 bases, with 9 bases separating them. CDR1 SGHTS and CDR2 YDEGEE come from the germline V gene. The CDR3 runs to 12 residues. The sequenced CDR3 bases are TGTGCCAGCAGGTCAGACTCTTCACCC. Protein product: CASRSDSSP. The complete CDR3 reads CASRSDSSPLHF.

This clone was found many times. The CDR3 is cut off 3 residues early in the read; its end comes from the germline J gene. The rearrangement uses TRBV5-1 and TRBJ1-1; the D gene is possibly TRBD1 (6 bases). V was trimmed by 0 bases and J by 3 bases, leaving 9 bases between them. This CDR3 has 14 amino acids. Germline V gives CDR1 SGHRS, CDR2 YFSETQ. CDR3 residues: CASSLGGGDTEAFF. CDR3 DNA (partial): TGCGCCAGCAGCTTGGGAGGGGGGGACACTGAA.

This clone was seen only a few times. The CDR3 protein is CASSRGQNPTEKLFF. The sequenced CDR3 bases are TGTGCCAGCAGCCGGGGACAGAACCCGACGGAAAAA. The chain uses TRBV7-7 and TRBJ1-4; 7 bases are shared with TRBD1. Coverage ceases 3 residues before the CDR3 finishes, and the germline J gene fills in the end. The CDR3 covers 15 residues. CDR1 and CDR2 from the germline V gene are SSHAT and FNYEAQ (reference sequence). V was pared by 5 bases and J by 8 bases, with 11 bases of the junction left unmatched.

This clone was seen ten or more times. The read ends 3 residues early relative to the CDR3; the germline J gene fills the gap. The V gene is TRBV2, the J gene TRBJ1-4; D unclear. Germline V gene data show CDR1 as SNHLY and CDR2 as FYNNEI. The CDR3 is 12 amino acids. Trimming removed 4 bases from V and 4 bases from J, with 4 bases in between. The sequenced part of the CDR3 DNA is TGTGCCAGCAGTGCCTTTAATGAAAAA. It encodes CASSAFNEK. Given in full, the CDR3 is CASSAFNEKLFF.

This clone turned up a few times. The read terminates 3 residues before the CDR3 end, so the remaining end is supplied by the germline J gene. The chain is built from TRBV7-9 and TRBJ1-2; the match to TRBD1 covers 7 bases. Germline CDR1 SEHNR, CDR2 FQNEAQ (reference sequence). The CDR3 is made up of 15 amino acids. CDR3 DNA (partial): TGTGCCAGCAGCCTAAGACAGGGATGGACAGATACC. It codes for CASSLRQGWTDT. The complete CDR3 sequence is CASSLRQGWTDTYTF.

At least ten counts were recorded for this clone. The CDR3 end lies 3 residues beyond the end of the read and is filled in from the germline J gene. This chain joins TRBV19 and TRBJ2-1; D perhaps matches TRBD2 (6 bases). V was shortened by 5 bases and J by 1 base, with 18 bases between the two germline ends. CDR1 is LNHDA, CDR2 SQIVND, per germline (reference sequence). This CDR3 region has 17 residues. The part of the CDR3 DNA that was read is TGTGCCAGTAGTCCCCTTGGGGGGAGCCTTTCCTACAATGAG. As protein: CASSPLGGSLSYNE. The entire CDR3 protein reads CASSPLGGSLSYNEQFF.

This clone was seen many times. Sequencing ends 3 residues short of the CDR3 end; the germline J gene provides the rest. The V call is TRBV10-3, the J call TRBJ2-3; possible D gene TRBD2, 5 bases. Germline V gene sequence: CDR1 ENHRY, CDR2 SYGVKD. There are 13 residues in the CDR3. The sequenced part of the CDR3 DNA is TGTGCCATCAGCCCCGCGGGTAATCAGCCG. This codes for CAISPAGNQP. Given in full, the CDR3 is CAISPAGNQPQYF.

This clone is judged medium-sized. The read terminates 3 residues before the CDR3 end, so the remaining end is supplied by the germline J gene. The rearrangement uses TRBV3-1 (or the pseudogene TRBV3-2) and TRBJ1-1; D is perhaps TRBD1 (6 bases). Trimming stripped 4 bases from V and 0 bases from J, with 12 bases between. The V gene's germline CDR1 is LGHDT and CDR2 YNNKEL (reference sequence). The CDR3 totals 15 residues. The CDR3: CASSPLGALNTEAFF. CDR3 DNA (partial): TGTGCCAGCAGCCCCCTGGGGGCACTGAACACTGAA.

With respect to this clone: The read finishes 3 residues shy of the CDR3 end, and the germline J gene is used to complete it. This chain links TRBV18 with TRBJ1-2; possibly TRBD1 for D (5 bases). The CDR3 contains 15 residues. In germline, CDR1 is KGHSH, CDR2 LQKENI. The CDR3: CASSPGLAGGDTYTF. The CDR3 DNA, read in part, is TGTGCCAGCTCACCAGGACTAGCGGGAGGGGATACC.

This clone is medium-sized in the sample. CDR3 bases read: TGTGCCACGGGACAGGGCGACTACGAG. This sequence encodes CATGQGDYE. The full CDR3 is CATGQGDYEQYF. The rearrangement links TRBV19 to TRBJ2-7, with 9 bases identical to TRBD1. Read sequence stops 3 residues before the CDR3 end, and the germline J gene provides the missing end. Trimming at V came to 10 bases and at J to 3 bases, leaving 4 bases not matched to a gene. Germline loops: CDR1 LNHDA, CDR2 SQIVND (reference sequence). The CDR3 is 12 residues long.

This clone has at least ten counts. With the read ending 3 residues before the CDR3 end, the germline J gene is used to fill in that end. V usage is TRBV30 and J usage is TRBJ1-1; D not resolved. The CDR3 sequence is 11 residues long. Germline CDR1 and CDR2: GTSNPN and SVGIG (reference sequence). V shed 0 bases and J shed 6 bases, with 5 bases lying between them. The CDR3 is CAWSVAAEAFF. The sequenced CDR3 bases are TGTGCCTGGAGTGTTGCGGCTGAA.

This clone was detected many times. CDR3: CASRLRQGSYEQYF. Partial CDR3 DNA: TGTGCCAGCCGTCTTAGACAGGGTTCCTACGAG. The gene calls are TRBV6-2 or TRBV6-3 and TRBJ2-7, with TRBD1 identical over 7 bases. The read is 3 residues too short to cover the CDR3 end, so that end is filled in from the germline J gene. The CDR3 spans 14 residues. V trimming: 8 bases; J trimming: 1 base; junction bases outside the gene matches: 8. Germline values: CDR1 MNHEY, CDR2 SVGEGT.

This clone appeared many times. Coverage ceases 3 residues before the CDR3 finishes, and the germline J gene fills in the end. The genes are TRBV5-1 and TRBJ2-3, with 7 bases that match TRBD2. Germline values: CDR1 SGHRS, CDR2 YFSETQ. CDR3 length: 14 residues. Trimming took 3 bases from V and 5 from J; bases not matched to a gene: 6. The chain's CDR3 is CASSSWTSQDTQYF. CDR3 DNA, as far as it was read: TGCGCCAGCAGCTCCTGGACTAGTCAAGATACG. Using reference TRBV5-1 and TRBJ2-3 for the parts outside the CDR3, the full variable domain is KAGVTQTPRYLIKTRGQQVTLSCSPISGHRSVSWYQQTPGQGLQFLFEYFSETQRNKGNFPGRFSGRQFSNSRSEMNVSTLELGDSALYLCASSSWTSQDTQYFGPGTRLTVL.

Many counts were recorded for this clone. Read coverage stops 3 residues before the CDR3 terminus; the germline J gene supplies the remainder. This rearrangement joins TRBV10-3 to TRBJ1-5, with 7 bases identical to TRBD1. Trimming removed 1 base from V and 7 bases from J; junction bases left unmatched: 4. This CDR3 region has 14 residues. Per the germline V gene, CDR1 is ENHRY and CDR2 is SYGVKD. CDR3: CAISELGGEQPQHF. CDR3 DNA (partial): TGTGCCATCAGTGAGTTAGGGGGCGAACAGCCC.

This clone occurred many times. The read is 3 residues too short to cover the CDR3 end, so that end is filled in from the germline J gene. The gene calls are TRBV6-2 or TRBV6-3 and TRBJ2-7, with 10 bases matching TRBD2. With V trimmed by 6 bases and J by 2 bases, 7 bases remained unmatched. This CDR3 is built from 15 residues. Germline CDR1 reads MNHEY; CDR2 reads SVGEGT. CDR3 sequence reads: CASRGSGTSAYEQYF. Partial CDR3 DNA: TGTGCCAGCAGGGGCTCCGGGACTAGCGCCTACGAG.

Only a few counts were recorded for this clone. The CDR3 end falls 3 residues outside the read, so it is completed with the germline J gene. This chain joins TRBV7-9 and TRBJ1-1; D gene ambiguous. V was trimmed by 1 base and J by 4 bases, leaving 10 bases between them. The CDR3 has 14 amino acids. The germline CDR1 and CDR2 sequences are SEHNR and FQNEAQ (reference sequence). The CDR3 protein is CASSLDGSVTEAFF. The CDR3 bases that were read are TGTGCCAGCAGCTTAGACGGGTCGGTCACTGAA.

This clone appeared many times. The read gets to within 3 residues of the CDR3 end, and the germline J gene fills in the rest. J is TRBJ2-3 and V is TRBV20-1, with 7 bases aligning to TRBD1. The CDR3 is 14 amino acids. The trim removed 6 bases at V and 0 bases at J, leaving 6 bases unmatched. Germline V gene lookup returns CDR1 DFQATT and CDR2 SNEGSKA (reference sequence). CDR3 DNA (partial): TGCAGTGCCCCGGACAGGCAGAGCACAGATACG. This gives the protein CSAPDRQSTDT. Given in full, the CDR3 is CSAPDRQSTDTQYF.

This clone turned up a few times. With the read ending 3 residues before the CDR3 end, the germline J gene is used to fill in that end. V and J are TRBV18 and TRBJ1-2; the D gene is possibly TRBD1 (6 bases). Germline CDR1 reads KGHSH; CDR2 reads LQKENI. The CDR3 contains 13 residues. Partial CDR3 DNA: TGTGCCAGCTCGGGACAACAGGGCAATGAC. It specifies CASSGQQGND. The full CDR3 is CASSGQQGNDYTF.

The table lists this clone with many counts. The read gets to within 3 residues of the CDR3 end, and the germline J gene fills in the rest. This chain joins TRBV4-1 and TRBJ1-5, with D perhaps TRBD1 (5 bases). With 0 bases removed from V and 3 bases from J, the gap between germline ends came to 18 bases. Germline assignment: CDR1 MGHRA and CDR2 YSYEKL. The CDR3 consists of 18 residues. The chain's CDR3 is CASSQDSSGFVLNQPQHF. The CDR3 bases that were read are TGCGCCAGCAGCCAAGATTCGTCAGGGTTCGTCCTCAATCAGCCC.

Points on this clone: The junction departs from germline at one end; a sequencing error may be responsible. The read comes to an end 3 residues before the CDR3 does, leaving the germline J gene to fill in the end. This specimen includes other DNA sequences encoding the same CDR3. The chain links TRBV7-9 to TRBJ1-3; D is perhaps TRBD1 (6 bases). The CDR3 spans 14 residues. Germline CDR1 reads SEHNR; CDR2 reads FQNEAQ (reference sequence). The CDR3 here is CASTKQGPGNTIYF. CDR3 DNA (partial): TGTGCCAGCACCAAACAGGGACCTGGAAACACA.